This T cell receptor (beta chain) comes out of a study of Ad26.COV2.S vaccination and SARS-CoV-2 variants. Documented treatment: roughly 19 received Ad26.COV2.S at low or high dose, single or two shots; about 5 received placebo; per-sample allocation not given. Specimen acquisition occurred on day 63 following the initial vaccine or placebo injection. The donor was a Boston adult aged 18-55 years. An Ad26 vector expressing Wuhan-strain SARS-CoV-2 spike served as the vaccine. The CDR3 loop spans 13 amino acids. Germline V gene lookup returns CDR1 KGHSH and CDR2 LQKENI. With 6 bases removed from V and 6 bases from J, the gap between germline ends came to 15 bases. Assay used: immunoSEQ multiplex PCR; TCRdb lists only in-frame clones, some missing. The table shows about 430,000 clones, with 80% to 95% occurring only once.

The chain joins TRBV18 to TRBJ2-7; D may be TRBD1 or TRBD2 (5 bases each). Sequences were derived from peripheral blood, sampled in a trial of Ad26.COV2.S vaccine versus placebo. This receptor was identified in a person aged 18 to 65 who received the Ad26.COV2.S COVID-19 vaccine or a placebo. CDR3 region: CASSDLSGREQYF. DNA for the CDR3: TGTGCCAGCTCTGATCTCTCGGGGCGCGAGCAGTACTTC.